This T cell receptor beta chain appears in the sequencing data of a study of cytomegalovirus exposure and HLA in healthy donors. General study results and limits: Within an earlier analysis, most TCR beta V segments proved productive either about 87% or about 30% of the time.

Germline V gives CDR1 SGHNT, CDR2 YYREEE (reference sequence). CDR3 length equals 14 residues. V lost 2 bases to trimming and J lost 10 bases; unmatched junction nucleotides: 5. Remarks on this clone: Its specificity is not known.

PCR involved 60 Vbeta and 13 Jbeta primers. Only in-frame clones appear in the TCRdb table, and some are missing; sequencing was by immunoSEQ multiplex PCR. The sample holds tens of thousands of clones. Sequencing used PBMCs. This chain joins TRBV5-4 and TRBJ2-1; TRBD2 matches at 11 bases. This TCR was recovered from a man aged 35 to 55 in good health and CMV-seronegative. CDR3 bases: TGTGCCAGCAGCTTCACTAGCGGGGGAGCCGAGCAGTTCTTC. Translated, it gives CASSFTSGGAEQFF.